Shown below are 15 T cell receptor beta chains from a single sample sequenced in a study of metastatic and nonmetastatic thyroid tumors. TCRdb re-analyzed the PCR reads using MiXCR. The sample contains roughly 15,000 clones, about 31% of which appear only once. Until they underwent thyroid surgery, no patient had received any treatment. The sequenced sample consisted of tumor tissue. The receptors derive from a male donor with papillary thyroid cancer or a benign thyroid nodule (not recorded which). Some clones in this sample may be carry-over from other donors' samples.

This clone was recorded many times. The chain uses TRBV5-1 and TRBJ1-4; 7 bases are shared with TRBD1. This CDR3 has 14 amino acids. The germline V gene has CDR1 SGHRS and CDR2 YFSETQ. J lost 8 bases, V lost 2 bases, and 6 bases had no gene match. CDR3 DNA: TGCGCCAGCAGCTTCGACACAGGGGTAGAAAAACTGTTTTTT. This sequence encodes CASSFDTGVEKLFF.

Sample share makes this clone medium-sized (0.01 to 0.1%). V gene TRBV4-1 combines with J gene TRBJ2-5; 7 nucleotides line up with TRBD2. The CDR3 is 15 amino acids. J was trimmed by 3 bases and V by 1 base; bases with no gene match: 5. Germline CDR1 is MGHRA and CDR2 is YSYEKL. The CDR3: CASSQAGGGKETQYF. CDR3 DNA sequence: TGCGCCAGCAGCCAAGCGGGAGGTGGTAAAGAGACCCAGTACTTC.

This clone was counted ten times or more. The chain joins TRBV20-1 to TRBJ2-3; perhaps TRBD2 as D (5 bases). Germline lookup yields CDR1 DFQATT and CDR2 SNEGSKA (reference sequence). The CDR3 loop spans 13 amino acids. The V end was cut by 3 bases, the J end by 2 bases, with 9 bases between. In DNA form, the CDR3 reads TGCAGTGCTAGCGGGGATCTCACAGATACGCAGTATTTT. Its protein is CSASGDLTDTQYF.

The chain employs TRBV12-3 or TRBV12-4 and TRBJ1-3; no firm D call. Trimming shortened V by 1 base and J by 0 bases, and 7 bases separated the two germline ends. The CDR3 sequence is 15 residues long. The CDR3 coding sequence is TGTGCCAGCAGTTTAGGGGAACGCTCTGGAAACACCATATATTTT. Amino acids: CASSLGERSGNTIYF.

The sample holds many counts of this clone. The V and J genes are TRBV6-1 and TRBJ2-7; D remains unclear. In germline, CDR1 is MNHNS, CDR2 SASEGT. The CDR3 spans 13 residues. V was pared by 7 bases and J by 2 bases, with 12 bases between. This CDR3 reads CASNRGSPYEQYF. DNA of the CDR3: TGTGCCAGCAACCGCGGCAGCCCCTACGAGCAGTACTTC.

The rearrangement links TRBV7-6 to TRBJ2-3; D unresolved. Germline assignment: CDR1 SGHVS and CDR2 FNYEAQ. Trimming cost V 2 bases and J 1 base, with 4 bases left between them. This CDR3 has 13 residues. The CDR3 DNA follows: TGTGCCAGCAGCTTAATACGCACAGATACGCAGTATTTT. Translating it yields CASSLIRTDTQYF.

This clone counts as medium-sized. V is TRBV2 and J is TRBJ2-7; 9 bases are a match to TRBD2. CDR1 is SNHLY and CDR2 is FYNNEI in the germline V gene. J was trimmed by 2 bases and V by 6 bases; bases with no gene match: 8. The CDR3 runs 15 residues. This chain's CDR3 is CASRLAGFGTYEQYF. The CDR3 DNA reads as TGTGCCAGCAGGCTAGCGGGATTTGGGACCTACGAGCAGTACTTC.

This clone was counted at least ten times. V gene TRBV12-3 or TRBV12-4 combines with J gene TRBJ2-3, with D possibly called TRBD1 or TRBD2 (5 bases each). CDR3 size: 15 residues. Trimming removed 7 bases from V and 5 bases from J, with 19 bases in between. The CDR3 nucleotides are TGTGCCAGCACCTCCGGGACCAGTGGGGGAGATACGCAGTATTTT. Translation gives CASTSGTSGGDTQYF.

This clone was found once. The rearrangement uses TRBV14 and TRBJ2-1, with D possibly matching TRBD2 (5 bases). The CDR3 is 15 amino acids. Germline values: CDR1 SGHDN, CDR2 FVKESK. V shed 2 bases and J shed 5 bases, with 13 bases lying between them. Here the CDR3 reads CASSQLGGPHNEQFF. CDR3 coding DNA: TGTGCCAGCAGCCAATTAGGAGGACCACACAATGAGCAGTTCTTC.

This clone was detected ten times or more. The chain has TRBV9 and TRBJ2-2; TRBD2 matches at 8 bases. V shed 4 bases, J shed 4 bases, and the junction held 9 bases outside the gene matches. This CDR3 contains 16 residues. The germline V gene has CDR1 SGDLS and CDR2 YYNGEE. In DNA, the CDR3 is TGTGCCAGCAGCCCCCAAGCGGGAGAAGGCACCGGGGAGCTGTTTTTT. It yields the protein CASSPQAGEGTGELFF.

This CDR3 reads CASSEGDGSPYEQYF. The CDR3 region has the DNA TGTGCCAGCAGTGAAGGGGACGGGTCACCATACGAGCAGTACTTC. The genes are TRBV6-1 and TRBJ2-7; D is tentatively TRBD1 or TRBD2 (5 bases each). This CDR3 is 15 amino acids long. The V end lost 1 base, the J end lost 4 bases, and 14 bases lay between the germline ends. CDR1 is MNHNS, CDR2 SASEGT, per germline.

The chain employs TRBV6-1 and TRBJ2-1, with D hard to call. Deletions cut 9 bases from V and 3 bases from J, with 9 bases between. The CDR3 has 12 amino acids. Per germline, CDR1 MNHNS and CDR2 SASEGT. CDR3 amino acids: CARDPSYNEQFF. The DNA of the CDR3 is TGTGCCAGGGACCCAAGCTACAATGAGCAGTTCTTC.

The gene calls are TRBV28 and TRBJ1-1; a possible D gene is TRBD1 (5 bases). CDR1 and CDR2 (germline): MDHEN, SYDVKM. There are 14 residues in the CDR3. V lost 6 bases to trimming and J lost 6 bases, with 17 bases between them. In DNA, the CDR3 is TGTGCCAGCAGCCGCAGGGAAAATCGCCCTGAAGCTTTCTTT. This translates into CASSRRENRPEAFF.

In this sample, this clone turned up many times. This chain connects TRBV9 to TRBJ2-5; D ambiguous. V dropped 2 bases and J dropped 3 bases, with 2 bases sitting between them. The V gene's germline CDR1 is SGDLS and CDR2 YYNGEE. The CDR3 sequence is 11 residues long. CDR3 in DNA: TGTGCCAGCAGCGTTAAAGAGACCCAGTACTTC. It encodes CASSVKETQYF.

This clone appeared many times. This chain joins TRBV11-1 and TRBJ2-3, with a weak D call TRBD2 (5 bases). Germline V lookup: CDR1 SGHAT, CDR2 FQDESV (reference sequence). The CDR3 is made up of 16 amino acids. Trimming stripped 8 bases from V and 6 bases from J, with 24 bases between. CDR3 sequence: CASLEADFNLGDTQYF. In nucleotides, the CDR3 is TGTGCCAGCTTAGAAGCGGACTTTAACCTGGGGGATACGCAGTATTTT.